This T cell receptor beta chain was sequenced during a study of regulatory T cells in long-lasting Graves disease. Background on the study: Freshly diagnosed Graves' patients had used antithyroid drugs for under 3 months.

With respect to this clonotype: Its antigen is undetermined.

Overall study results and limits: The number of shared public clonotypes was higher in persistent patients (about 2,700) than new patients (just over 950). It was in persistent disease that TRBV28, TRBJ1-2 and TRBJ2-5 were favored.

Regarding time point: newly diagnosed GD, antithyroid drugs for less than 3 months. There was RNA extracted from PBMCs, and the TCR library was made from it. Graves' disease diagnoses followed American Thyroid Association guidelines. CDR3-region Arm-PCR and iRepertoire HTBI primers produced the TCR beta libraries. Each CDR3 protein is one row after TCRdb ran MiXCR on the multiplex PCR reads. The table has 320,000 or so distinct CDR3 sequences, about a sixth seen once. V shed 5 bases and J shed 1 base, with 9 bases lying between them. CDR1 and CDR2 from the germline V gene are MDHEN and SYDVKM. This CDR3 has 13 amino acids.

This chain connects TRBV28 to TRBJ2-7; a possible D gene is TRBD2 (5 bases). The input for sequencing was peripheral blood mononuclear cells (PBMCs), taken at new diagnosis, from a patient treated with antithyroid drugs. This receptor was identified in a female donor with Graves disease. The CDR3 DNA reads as TGTGCCAGCAGTGAGGGTCGTTCCTACGAGCAGTACTTC. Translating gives CASSEGRSYEQYF. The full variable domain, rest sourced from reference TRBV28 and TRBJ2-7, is DVKVTQSSRYLVKRTGEKVFLECVQDMDHENMFWYRQDPGLGLRLIYFSYDVKMKEKGDIPEGYSVSREKKERFSLILESASTNQTSMYLCASSEGRSYEQYFGPGTRLTVT.